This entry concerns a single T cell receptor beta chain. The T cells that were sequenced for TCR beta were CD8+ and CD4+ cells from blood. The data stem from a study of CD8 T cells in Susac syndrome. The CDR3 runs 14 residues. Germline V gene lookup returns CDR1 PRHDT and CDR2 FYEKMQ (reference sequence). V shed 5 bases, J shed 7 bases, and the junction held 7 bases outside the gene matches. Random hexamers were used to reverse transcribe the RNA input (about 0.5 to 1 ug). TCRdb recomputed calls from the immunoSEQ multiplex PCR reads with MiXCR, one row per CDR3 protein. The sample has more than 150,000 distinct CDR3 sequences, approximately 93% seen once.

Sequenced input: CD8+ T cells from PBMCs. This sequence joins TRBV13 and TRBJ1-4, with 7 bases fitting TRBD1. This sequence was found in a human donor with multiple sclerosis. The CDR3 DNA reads TGTGCCAGCAGCCTACGACAGGGCCTTGAAAAACTGTTTTTT. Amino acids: CASSLRQGLEKLFF.